A selection of T cell receptor beta chains follows, all from one sample in a study of blood T cell repertoires in COVID-19. Clones were read by immunoSEQ multiplex PCR, and TCRdb kept only the in-frame ones, dropping some. The sample carries a few hundred thousand clones, 89% recorded once. Material: peripheral blood. The receptor source for this set is a woman in her thirties or forties who had recovered from COVID-19. The conserved cysteine and the conserved F or W are not part of the CDR3 here. Clone size is stated in some rows and not others, as once, few, many or a class when expanded.

clone_size: .
j_call: TRBJ1-2
v_call: TRBV7-9
cdr3_aa: ASSLTTGTGGYT

clone_size: .
j_call: TRBJ2-3
v_call: TRBV24-1
cdr3_aa: AISSADTQY

clone_size: few
j_call: TRBJ1-1
v_call: TRBV2
cdr3_aa: ASRIEGMNTEAF

clone_size: once
j_call: TRBJ2-5
v_call: TRBV18
cdr3_aa: ASSPPGTGLSIETQY

clone_size: once
j_call: TRBJ1-1
v_call: TRBV21-1
cdr3_aa: ASSKVMRGEEAF

clone_size: .
j_call: TRBJ2-7
v_call: TRBV7-6
cdr3_aa: ASSAPGQGSREQY

clone_size: .
j_call: TRBJ1-6
v_call: TRBV6-5
cdr3_aa: ASSPGSSYNSPLH

clone_size: .
j_call: TRBJ2-7
v_call: TRBV7-9
cdr3_aa: ASSPTYSYEQY

clone_size: .
j_call: TRBJ2-5
v_call: TRBV6-5
cdr3_aa: ASTGVAAQETQY

clone_size: .
j_call: TRBJ1-3
v_call: TRBV30
cdr3_aa: AWSSGGANTIY

clone_size: .
j_call: TRBJ2-3
v_call: TRBV30
cdr3_aa: AWSLSGSGTDTQY

clone_size: .
j_call: TRBJ2-7
v_call: TRBV5-1
cdr3_aa: ASSLRQGANEQY

clone_size: .
j_call: TRBJ2-3
v_call: TRBV28
cdr3_aa: ASSNTGLNTQY

clone_size: .
j_call: TRBJ2-1
v_call: TRBV3-1/TRBV3-2
cdr3_aa: ASRPKPSGGSYNEQF

clone_size: .
j_call: TRBJ2-5
v_call: TRBV7-9
cdr3_aa: ASSRGKETQY